The 17 T cell receptor beta chains below were found in one sample sequenced in a study of regulatory T cells in long-lasting Graves disease. The time point was: persistent/refractory GD, antithyroid drugs over 5 years with positive TRAb. PBMCs were the source of the RNA used for TCR sequencing. Arm-PCR of CDR3 regions and iRepertoire HTBI primers were the basis on which TCR beta libraries were built. MiXCR was run by TCRdb on the multiplex PCR reads, yielding one entry per CDR3 protein. The data hold 650,000 to 700,000 distinct CDR3 sequences, with approximately 31% observed a single time. The sequencing used peripheral blood mononuclear cells (PBMCs), collected when the disease was refractory, from a patient treated with antithyroid drugs. These receptors all come from a female donor with Graves disease.

This clonotype was counted a few times. The gene calls are TRBV20-1 and TRBJ1-2; D is ambiguous. CDR3 length: 12 residues. The germline V and J ends were trimmed by 3 bases and 4 bases, with 9 bases remaining between them. Looked up from germline, CDR1 is DFQATT and CDR2 is SNEGSKA (reference sequence). The CDR3 region is CSASQYTYGYTF. The DNA of the CDR3 is TGCAGTGCTAGTCAGTATACCTATGGCTACACCTTC.

This clonotype was found a few times. This sequence joins TRBV10-2 and TRBJ2-5, with 7 bases that match TRBD2. The CDR3 contains 14 residues. Trimming cost V 11 bases and J 3 bases; bases outside gene matches: 12. Germline CDR1 is WSHSY and CDR2 is SAAADI. Here the CDR3 DNA reads TGCGCCTCGTGGAGGGCTAGCGGAAAAGAGACCCAGTACTTC. Translating it yields CASWRASGKETQYF.

V is TRBV10-2 and J is TRBJ2-2; TRBD1 matches at 9 bases. CDR3 length: 13 amino acids. J gave up 7 bases and V 8 bases, and 5 bases lay outside the gene matches. Germline V CDR1 and CDR2: WSHSY, SAAADI. The CDR3 DNA reads as TGCGCCAGCCGGGACAGGGTGGACGGGGAGCTGTTTTTT. Its protein product is CASRDRVDGELFF.

This clonotype was detected a few times. The chain couples TRBV20-1 to TRBJ2-7; 9 bases align to TRBD1. Germline V gives CDR1 DFQATT, CDR2 SNEGSKA (reference sequence). V trimming: 2 bases; J trimming: 5 bases; junction bases outside the gene matches: 7. The CDR3 has 14 amino acids. CDR3 DNA sequence: TGCAGTGCTAGAACGGGACAGGGCATCGACGAGCAGTACTTC. The encoded protein is CSARTGQGIDEQYF.

This clonotype was seen more than once but under ten times. The chain uses TRBV27 and TRBJ2-2; the match to TRBD1 covers 8 bases. The germline V gene encodes CDR1 MNHEY and CDR2 SMNVEV (reference sequence). The J segment lost 7 bases and the V segment lost 0 bases, leaving 4 bases of the junction unmatched. The CDR3 totals 15 residues. CDR3 nucleotides: TGTGCCAGCAGTTTATCCAGGGGGCTAGGCGGGGAGCTGTTTTTT. This translates into CASSLSRGLGGELFF.

This clonotype was detected many times. The CDR3 loop is CASSPPGGGYTF. CDR3 nucleotides: TGTGCCAGCAGCCCCCCAGGGGGTGGCTACACCTTC. The chain links TRBV28 to TRBJ1-2; 7 nucleotides align to TRBD1. J was trimmed by 7 bases and V by 6 bases; bases with no gene match: 5. CDR3 length equals 12 residues. Germline V gene sequence: CDR1 MDHEN, CDR2 SYDVKM.

Remarks on this clonotype: One junction end disagrees with the germline gene, perhaps due to a read error. The CDR3 reads CATGDGSNEKLFF. The CDR3 bases are TGTGCCACCGGTGACGGGAGTAATGAAAAACTGTTTTTT. This chain connects TRBV24-1 to TRBJ1-4; no clear D gene. Germline assignment: CDR1 KGHDR and CDR2 SFDVKD. The CDR3 has 13 residues.

The chain employs TRBV6-2 or TRBV6-3 and TRBJ2-7; TRBD2 matches 12 bases. There are 15 residues in the CDR3. CDR1 MNHEY and CDR2 SVGEGT come from the germline V gene. V gave up 2 bases and J gave up 4 bases; unmatched junction bases: 3. The CDR3 DNA reads TGTGCCAGCAGTTACGTCGGGACTAGCGGGTACGAGCAGTACTTC. Its translation: CASSYVGTSGYEQYF.

This clonotype was counted many times. This rearrangement joins TRBV2 to TRBJ1-5, with no clear D. The CDR3 runs 13 residues. Trimming shortened V by 3 bases and J by 4 bases, and 7 bases separated the two germline ends. Germline loops: CDR1 SNHLY, CDR2 FYNNEI. The CDR3 bases are TGTGCCAGCAGTGAGGGCAGTAATCAGCCCCAGCATTTT. Translated: CASSEGSNQPQHF.

The chain uses TRBV29-1 and TRBJ2-7, with D maybe TRBD1 (5 bases). Germline V lookup: CDR1 SQVTM, CDR2 ANQGSEA. Trimming took 5 bases from V and 3 from J, leaving 11 bases between them. CDR3 length: 12 residues. CDR3 amino acids: CSVSAGNYEQYF. CDR3 DNA sequence: TGCAGCGTTTCGGCAGGGAACTACGAGCAGTACTTC.

This rearrangement joins TRBV29-1 to TRBJ1-1, with TRBD1 matching over 8 bases. This CDR3 spans 12 amino acids. CDR1 is SQVTM, CDR2 ANQGSEA, per germline. V trimming: 5 bases; J trimming: 4 bases; junction bases outside the gene matches: 3. The CDR3 DNA reads as TGCAGCGTTCGGACAGGGCCCACTGAAGCTTTCTTT. Its protein product is CSVRTGPTEAFF.

The chain recombines TRBV11-1 with TRBJ2-7, with unresolved D. The CDR3 has 13 amino acids. V was trimmed by 4 bases and J by 7 bases, leaving 14 bases between them. Per germline, CDR1 SGHAT and CDR2 FQDESV (reference sequence). As DNA, the CDR3 is TGTGCCAGCAGCTCCCTCCACTATGGAGAGCAGTACTTC. It translates to CASSSLHYGEQYF.

CDR3 region: CASSIGQGARGNQPQHF. CDR3 DNA sequence: TGTGCCAGTAGTATAGGACAGGGAGCACGGGGCAATCAGCCCCAGCATTTT. The genes are TRBV19 and TRBJ1-5, with 7 bases fitting TRBD1. The germline gives CDR1 LNHDA, CDR2 SQIVND (reference sequence). Trimming at V came to 1 base and at J to 2 bases, leaving 8 bases not matched to a gene. The CDR3 is 17 residues long.

This chain uses TRBV12-3 or TRBV12-4 with TRBJ1-6; D may be TRBD1 (6 bases). V was pared by 5 bases and J by 3 bases, with 14 bases between. This CDR3 spans 16 amino acids. This CDR3 reads CASSADQGNYNSPLHF. The CDR3 nucleotides are TGTGCCAGCAGTGCGGATCAGGGGAACTATAATTCACCCCTCCACTTT.

This clonotype was observed at least ten times. The genes are TRBV12-3 or TRBV12-4 and TRBJ1-1, with a tentative D call TRBD1 (5 bases). The V gene lost 7 bases and the J gene lost 6 bases, with 15 bases spanning the gap. This CDR3 has 13 residues. CDR3 protein: CASTLRIGAEAFF. Written as DNA, the CDR3 is TGTGCCAGCACCCTCAGGATAGGGGCTGAAGCTTTCTTT.

This clonotype showed up just once. The chain recombines TRBV29-1 with TRBJ2-3; D gene ambiguous. Germline lookup yields CDR1 SQVTM and CDR2 ANQGSEA. The CDR3 is 13 amino acids. Trimming took 7 bases from V and 3 from J, leaving 14 bases between them. CDR3 coding DNA: TGCAGCGGAGACGAGGAGAATACAGATACGCAGTATTTT. It translates to CSGDEENTDTQYF.

This sequence joins TRBV28 and TRBJ1-5, with D uncertain. The CDR3 totals 16 residues. In germline, CDR1 is MDHEN, CDR2 SYDVKM. Trimming left V 4 bases short and J 2 bases short, with 15 bases between. CDR3 sequence: CASSSRTQGGNQPQHF. The CDR3 DNA is TGTGCCAGCAGTTCTCGGACTCAAGGTGGCAATCAGCCCCAGCATTTT.